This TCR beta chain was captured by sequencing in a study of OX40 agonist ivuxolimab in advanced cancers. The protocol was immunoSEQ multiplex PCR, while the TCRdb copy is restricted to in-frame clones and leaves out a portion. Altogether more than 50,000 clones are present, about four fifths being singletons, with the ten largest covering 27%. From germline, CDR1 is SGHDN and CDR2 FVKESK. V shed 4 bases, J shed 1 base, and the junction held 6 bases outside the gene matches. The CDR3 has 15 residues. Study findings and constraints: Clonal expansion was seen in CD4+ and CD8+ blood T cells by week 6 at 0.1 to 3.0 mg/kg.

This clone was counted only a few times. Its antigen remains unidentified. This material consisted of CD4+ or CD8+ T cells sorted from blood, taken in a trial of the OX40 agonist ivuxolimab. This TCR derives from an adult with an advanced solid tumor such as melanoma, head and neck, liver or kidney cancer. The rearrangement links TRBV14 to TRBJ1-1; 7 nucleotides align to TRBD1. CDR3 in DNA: TGTGCCAGCAGCCTCCAGGGGGGAAAGAACACTGAAGCTTTCTTT. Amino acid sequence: CASSLQGGKNTEAFF. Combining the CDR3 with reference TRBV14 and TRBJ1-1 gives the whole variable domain EAGVTQFPSHSVIEKGQTVTLRCDPISGHDNLYWYRRVMGKEIKFLLHFVKESKQDESGMPNNRFLAERTGGTYSTLKVQPAELEDSGVYFCASSLQGGKNTEAFFGQGTRLTVV.